This TCR beta chain was retrieved from a study of Ad26.COV2.S vaccination and SARS-CoV-2 variants. Sequencing was performed with immunoSEQ multiplex PCR; in TCRdb, only in-frame clones are kept and a portion is missing. The sample consists of under 150,000 clones, about nine tenths of them appearing once. The CDR3 runs to 12 residues. Germline CDR1 SGHVS, CDR2 FQNEAQ. V was trimmed by 3 bases and J by 6 bases, leaving 7 bases between them. The sequencing here drew on peripheral blood, taken after recovery from COVID-19. The chain joins TRBV7-8 to TRBJ2-3; D call uncertain. The sequence was collected from a human donor who had recovered from COVID-19. CDR3: CASSFPTDTQYF. CDR3 nucleotide sequence: TGTGCCAGCAGCTTTCCTACCGATACGCAGTATTTT.